The T cell receptor (beta chain) described here comes from a study of cytomegalovirus exposure and HLA in healthy donors. Researchers ran the PCR with 60 Vbeta and 13 Jbeta primers. Data came from immunoSEQ multiplex PCR; TCRdb stores just in-frame clones and leaves some out. The sample has about 190,000 clones, roughly four fifths seen once. J was trimmed by 0 bases and V by 4 bases; bases with no gene match: 4. The CDR3 contains 16 residues. The germline V gene encodes CDR1 SGDLS and CDR2 YYNGEE. The clonotype was recovered from a man aged 45 to 65 in good health and CMV-seronegative. Material: PBMCs. The chain has TRBV9 and TRBJ2-7; 13 nucleotides agree with TRBD2. DNA of the CDR3: TGTGCCAGCAGCATCGGACTAGCGGGGGCCTCCTACGAGCAGTACTTC. Its protein is CASSIGLAGASYEQYF.